A selection of T cell receptor beta chains follows, all from one sample in a study of T-cell reconstitution after alpha-beta-depleted transplantation in children. Each CDR3 protein gets one entry after TCRdb re-called the PCR reads with MiXCR. In the table there are some 280,000 distinct CDR3 sequences, over 8% of which are singletons. Source: PBMCs from the stem cell graft donor, taken from the stem cell graft. The source of these receptors is a human donor who donated a stem cell graft to a child with SCID. CDR3s include the opening cysteine and the closing phenylalanine or tryptophan. D genes are given only for firm matches. The size field reads once, few, many, or a class for an expanded clone.

clone_size,j_call,v_call,d_call,cdr3_aa,cdr3_nt
few,TRBJ2-1,TRBV6-1,TRBD1,CASTRPGQGRNEQFF,TGTGCCAGCACTCGACCGGGACAGGGGCGGAATGAGCAGTTCTTC
few,TRBJ2-3,TRBV20-1,NA,CSALPGARWTAGPDTQYF,TGCAGTGCTCTCCCGGGGGCTAGGTGGACAGCGGGTCCAGATACGCAGTATTTT
many,TRBJ2-3,TRBV29-1,TRBD1,CSVEEWGTGFDADTQYF,TGCAGCGTTGAAGAGTGGGGGACAGGGTTTGATGCAGATACGCAGTATTTT
few,TRBJ2-1,TRBV9,TRBD1,CASSLPTGTGAYNEQFF,TGTGCCAGCAGCCTCCCTACCGGGACAGGGGCCTACAATGAGCAGTTCTTC
many,TRBJ2-7,TRBV12-3/TRBV12-4,NA,CASSLGESSYEQYF,TGTGCCAGCAGTTTGGGCGAGAGCTCCTACGAGCAGTACTTC
many,TRBJ1-6,TRBV4-1,NA,CASSQEVYEGINSPLHF,TGCGCCAGCAGCCAAGAGGTATACGAGGGAATAAATTCACCCCTCCACTTT
few,TRBJ2-7,TRBV4-1,NA,CASSQAALSYEQYF,TGCGCCAGCAGCCAAGCGGCTCTGAGCTACGAGCAGTACTTC
many,TRBJ2-7,TRBV7-9,NA,CASSATAVRAYEQYF,TGTGCCAGCAGCGCTACCGCGGTAAGGGCCTACGAGCAGTACTTC
few,TRBJ1-1,TRBV5-1,NA,CASSLDRTTNTEAFF,TGCGCCAGCAGCTTGGATAGGACAACAAACACTGAAGCTTTCTTT
few,TRBJ2-7,TRBV5-1,TRBD1,CASSLVGTGVHEQYF,TGCGCCAGCAGCTTGGTTGGGACAGGGGTCCACGAGCAGTACTTC